This TCR beta chain was sequenced during a study of blood T cell repertoires in COVID-19. About the study: COVID-19 samples from acute and convalescent phases originated in the United States, Italy and Spain. PBMCs, B-cell-depleted T cells, or T cells provided the cDNA or gDNA that made up the material.

The germline V gene has CDR1 KGHSH and CDR2 LQKENI. Deletions cut 0 bases from V and 5 bases from J, with 8 bases between. The CDR3 spans 14 residues. Libraries were prepared by immunoSEQ multiplex PCR; TCRdb keeps only in-frame clonotypes and omits some of them. The table includes about 220,000 clones, around 80% detected once. This TCR derives from a man aged 35-49 years who had recovered from COVID-19. Sequenced input: peripheral blood. The chain links TRBV18 to TRBJ2-1; D ambiguous. Here the CDR3 DNA reads TGTGCCAGCTCACCACCTGGAGAAAACAATGAGCAGTTCTTC. Its protein is CASSPPGENNEQFF.